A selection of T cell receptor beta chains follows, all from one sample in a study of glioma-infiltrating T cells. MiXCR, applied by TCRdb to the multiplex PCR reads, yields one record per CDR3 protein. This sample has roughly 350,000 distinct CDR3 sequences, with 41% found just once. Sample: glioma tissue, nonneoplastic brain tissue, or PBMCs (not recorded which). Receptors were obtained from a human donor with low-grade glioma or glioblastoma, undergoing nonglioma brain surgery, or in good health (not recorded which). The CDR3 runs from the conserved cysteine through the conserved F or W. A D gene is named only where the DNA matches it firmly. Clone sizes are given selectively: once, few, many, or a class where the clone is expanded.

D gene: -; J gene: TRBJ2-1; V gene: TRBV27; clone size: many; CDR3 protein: CASSVSGGGNEQFF; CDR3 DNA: TGTGCCAGCAGTGTTTCAGGGGGAGGCAATGAGCAGTTCTTC
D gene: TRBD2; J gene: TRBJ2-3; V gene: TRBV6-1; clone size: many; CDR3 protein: CASSEVIAGTDTQYF; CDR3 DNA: TGTGCCAGCAGTGAAGTAATAGCGGGAACAGATACGCAGTATTTT
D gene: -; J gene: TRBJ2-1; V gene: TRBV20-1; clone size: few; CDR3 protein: CSARRREQFF; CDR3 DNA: TGCAGTGCTAGAAGGCGGGAGCAGTTCTTC
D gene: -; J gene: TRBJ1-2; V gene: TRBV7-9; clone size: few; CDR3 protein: CASSPIGGPGYTF; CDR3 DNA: TGTGCCAGCAGCCCCATCGGGGGGCCCGGCTACACCTTC
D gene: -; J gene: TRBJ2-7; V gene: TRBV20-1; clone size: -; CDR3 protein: CSAIPGDRSSYEQYF; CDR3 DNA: TGCAGTGCTATTCCCGGGGACCGGAGCTCCTACGAGCAGTACTTC
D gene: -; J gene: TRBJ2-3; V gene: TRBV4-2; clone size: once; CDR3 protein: CASDPRAGSTDTQYF; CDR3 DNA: TGTGCCAGCGACCCCAGGGCAGGCAGCACAGATACGCAGTATTTT
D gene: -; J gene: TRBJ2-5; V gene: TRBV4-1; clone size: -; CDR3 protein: CASSQAQGETQYF; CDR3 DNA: TGCGCCAGCAGCCAGGCGCAGGGAGAGACCCAGTACTTC
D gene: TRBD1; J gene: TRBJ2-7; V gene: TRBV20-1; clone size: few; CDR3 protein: CSAPSPGQGSYEQYF; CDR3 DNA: TGCAGTGCCCCTTCCCCGGGACAGGGCTCCTACGAGCAGTACTTC
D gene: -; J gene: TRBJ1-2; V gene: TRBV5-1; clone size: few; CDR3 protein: CASSGWDIGYGYTF; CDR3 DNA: TGCGCCAGCAGCGGATGGGACATCGGATATGGCTACACCTTC
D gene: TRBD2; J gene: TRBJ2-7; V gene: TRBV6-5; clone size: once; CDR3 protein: CASSYSRGREQYF; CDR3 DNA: TGTGCCAGCAGTTACTCGCGGGGGAGAGAGCAGTACTTC
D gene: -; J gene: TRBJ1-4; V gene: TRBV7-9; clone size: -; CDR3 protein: CASSAPGFRRVTNEKLSF; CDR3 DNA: TGTGCCAGCAGCGCTCCAGGGTTCCGGAGGGTAACTAATGAAAAACTGTCTTTT
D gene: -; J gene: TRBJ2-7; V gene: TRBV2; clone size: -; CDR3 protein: CASAVQGRGTYEQYF; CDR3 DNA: TGTGCCAGCGCGGTACAGGGTAGGGGTACCTACGAGCAGTACTTC
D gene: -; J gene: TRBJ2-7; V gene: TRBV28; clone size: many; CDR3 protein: CASSLLQGVYEQYF; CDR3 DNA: TGTGCCAGCAGTTTACTCCAGGGCGTCTACGAGCAGTACTTC
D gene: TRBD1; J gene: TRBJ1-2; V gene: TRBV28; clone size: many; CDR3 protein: CASSSGQADGYTF; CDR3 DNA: TGTGCCAGCAGCTCGGGACAGGCGGATGGCTACACCTTC
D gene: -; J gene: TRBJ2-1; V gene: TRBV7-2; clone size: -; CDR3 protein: CASSLSVGAYEQFF; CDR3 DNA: TGTGCCAGCAGCCTATCCGTCGGGGCATATGAGCAGTTCTTC
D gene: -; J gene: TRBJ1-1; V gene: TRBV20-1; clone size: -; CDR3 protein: CSASLRRENTEAFF; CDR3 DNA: TGCAGTGCTAGCCTACGCAGGGAGAACACTGAAGCTTTCTTT
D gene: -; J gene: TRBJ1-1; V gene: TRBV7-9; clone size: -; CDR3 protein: CASSFLAEAFF; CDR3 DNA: TGTGCCAGCAGCTTCTTAGCTGAAGCTTTCTTT
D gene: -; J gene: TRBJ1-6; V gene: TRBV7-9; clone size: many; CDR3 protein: CATNTGYRVSPLHF; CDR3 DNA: TGTGCCACCAACACGGGTTACAGAGTCTCACCCCTCCACTTT
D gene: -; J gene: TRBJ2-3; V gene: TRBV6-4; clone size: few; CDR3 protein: CASSDQGSTDTQYF; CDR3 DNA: TGTGCCAGCAGTGACCAGGGATCCACAGATACGCAGTATTTT
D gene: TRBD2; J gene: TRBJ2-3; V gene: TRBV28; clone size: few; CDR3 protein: CASSTTSGHTQYF; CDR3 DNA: TGTGCCAGCAGTACCACTAGCGGCCATACGCAGTATTTT
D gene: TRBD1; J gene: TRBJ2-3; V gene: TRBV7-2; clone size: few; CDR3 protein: CASSFGQGGDTQYF; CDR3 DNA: TGTGCCAGCAGCTTCGGACAGGGGGGGGATACGCAGTATTTT
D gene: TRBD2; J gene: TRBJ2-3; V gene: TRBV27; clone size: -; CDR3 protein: CASRHGTSGRWSTDTQYF; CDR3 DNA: TGTGCCAGCAGACACGGGACTAGCGGGAGGTGGAGCACAGATACGCAGTATTTT
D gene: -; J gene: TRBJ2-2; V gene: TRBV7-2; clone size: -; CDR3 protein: CASSSHRQFANTGELFF; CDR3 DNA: TGTGCCAGCAGCTCACACCGACAGTTCGCGAACACCGGGGAGCTGTTTTTT
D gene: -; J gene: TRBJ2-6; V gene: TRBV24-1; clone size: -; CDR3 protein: CATSDSTGANVLTF; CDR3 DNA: TGTGCCACCAGTGACTCGACTGGGGCCAACGTCCTGACTTTC
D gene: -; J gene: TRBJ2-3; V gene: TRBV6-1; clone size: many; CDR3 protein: CASSPTALDWRGTDTQYF; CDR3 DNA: TGTGCCAGCAGTCCAACGGCCCTAGACTGGCGGGGCACAGATACGCAGTATTTT
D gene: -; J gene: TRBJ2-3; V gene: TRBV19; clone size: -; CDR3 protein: CASSRGAVSTDTQYF; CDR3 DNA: TGTGCCAGTAGCCGCGGGGCGGTTAGCACAGATACGCAGTATTTT
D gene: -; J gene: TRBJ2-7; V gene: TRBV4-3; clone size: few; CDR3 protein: CASSQAASYEQYF; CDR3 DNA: TGCGCCAGCAGCCAAGCGGCTAGCTACGAGCAGTACTTC
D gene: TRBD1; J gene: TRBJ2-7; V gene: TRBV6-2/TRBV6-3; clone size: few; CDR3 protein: CASSRQGVGPYEQYF; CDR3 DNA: TGTGCCAGCAGTAGACAGGGCGTAGGACCCTACGAGCAGTACTTC
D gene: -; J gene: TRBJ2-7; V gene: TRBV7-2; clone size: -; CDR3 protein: CASSLARVVYEQYF; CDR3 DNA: TGTGCCAGCAGCTTAGCGCGGGTAGTCTACGAGCAGTACTTC